The 14 T cell receptor beta chains listed next were all sequenced from one sample in a study of blood T cell repertoires in COVID-19 (TCRdb year 2020). Library preparation used the immunoSEQ multiplex PCR assay. TCRdb took this table from immuneACCESS and kept in-frame rearrangements with V and J called. Such tables lack part of the clones; where checked against another copy, unresolved V genes explain under half of the gap, and the rest is unexplained. This sample has 110,000 to 150,000 clones in its table, and 80% to 90% of those were observed once. Of the sample, about 4.4% falls within the top ten clones. The source material was PBMCs or T cells enriched from blood (not recorded which). Every receptor here comes from a middle-aged man who had recovered from COVID-19.

The V and J genes are TRBV9 and TRBJ1-2; 8 nucleotides agree with TRBD1. V shed 4 bases, J shed 7 bases, and the junction held 18 bases outside the gene matches. Germline V gives CDR1 SGDLS, CDR2 YYNGEE. The CDR3 is 17 residues long. The CDR3 DNA reads TGTGCCAGCAGCCCAAGGGGGCGGGGACAGGTCTTATCTGGCTACACCTTC. Amino acid sequence: CASSPRGRGQVLSGYTF. The full variable domain, rest sourced from reference TRBV9 and TRBJ1-2, is DSGVTQTPKHLITATGQRVTLRCSPRSGDLSVYWYQQSLDQGLQFLIQYYNGEERAKGNILERFSAQQFPDLHSELNLSSLELGDSALYFCASSPRGRGQVLSGYTFGSGTRLTVV.

This chain uses TRBV7-2 with TRBJ1-2; TRBD1 aligns across 9 bases. The J segment lost 0 bases and the V segment lost 5 bases, leaving 10 bases of the junction unmatched. Germline V CDR1 and CDR2: SGHTA, FQGNSA. This CDR3 is 17 amino acids long. The CDR3 coding sequence is TGTGCCAGCAGCACAACAGGGGGCGGGTATGCTAACTATGGCTACACCTTC. The encoded protein is CASSTTGGGYANYGYTF.

This chain connects TRBV18 to TRBJ1-1; 8 bases map to TRBD1. V trimming: 4 bases; J trimming: 7 bases; junction bases outside the gene matches: 2. The CDR3 sequence is 12 residues long. Germline loops: CDR1 KGHSH, CDR2 LQKENI. The CDR3 nucleotides read TGTGCCAGCTCACTGGACAGGGTTGAAGCTTTCTTT. This codes for CASSLDRVEAFF.

The chain is built from TRBV9 and TRBJ2-1, with 9 bases matching TRBD2. The CDR3 sequence is 15 residues long. With V trimmed by 1 base and J by 8 bases, 7 bases remained unmatched. Germline CDR1 is SGDLS and CDR2 is YYNGEE. The CDR3: CASSVLASGTDEQFF. For the CDR3, the DNA is TGTGCCAGCAGCGTATTGGCTAGCGGGACGGATGAGCAGTTCTTC.

This rearrangement joins TRBV5-1 to TRBJ1-1; 11 bases map to TRBD1. The length of the CDR3 is 16 residues. V lost 2 bases and J lost 5; bases outside the gene matches: 8. Germline V gene data show CDR1 as SGHRS and CDR2 as YFSETQ. The CDR3 protein is CASSFTGTGGETEAFF. The CDR3 bases are TGCGCCAGCAGCTTTACCGGGACAGGGGGAGAGACTGAAGCTTTCTTT.

The chain is built from TRBV19 and TRBJ2-3; possibly TRBD2 for D (6 bases). The CDR3 has 16 residues. The germline V gene has CDR1 LNHDA and CDR2 SQIVND (reference sequence). The V and J ends lost 6 bases and 0 bases respectively, with 16 bases between them. Written as DNA, the CDR3 is TGTGCCAGTAGCAACGGGGACTTTGGGAGCACAGATACGCAGTATTTT. Protein product: CASSNGDFGSTDTQYF.

V gene TRBV7-2 combines with J gene TRBJ1-2; 8 bases align to TRBD1. J was trimmed by 8 bases and V by 5 bases; bases with no gene match: 10. Germline V CDR1 and CDR2: SGHTA, FQGNSA. This CDR3 has 14 residues. Written as DNA, the CDR3 is TGTGCCAGCAGCATCACAGGGGGGAGAGAGGGCTACACCTTC. The encoded protein is CASSITGGREGYTF. Using reference TRBV7-2 and TRBJ1-2 for the parts outside the CDR3, the full variable domain is GAGVSQSPSNKVTEKGKDVELRCDPISGHTALYWYRQSLGQGLEFLIYFQGNSAPDKSGLPSDRFSAERTGGSVSTLTIQRTQQEDSAVYLCASSITGGREGYTFGSGTRLTVV.

This clone was counted only a few times. This sequence joins TRBV15 and TRBJ2-7; 8 nucleotides align to TRBD2. This CDR3 has 15 amino acids. Germline loops: CDR1 LNHNV, CDR2 YYDKDF (reference sequence). With V trimmed by 5 bases and J by 0 bases, 6 bases remained unmatched. The CDR3 is CATSPGGAVSYEQYV. In DNA, the CDR3 is TGTGCCACCAGCCCCGGGGGGGCCGTCTCCTACGAGCAGTACGTC.

The gene calls are TRBV14 and TRBJ2-1; 14 bases fit TRBD2. The CDR3 totals 19 residues. Germline values: CDR1 SGHDN, CDR2 FVKESK. The ends lost 4 bases at V and 6 bases at J; junction bases unmatched: 14. The CDR3 loop reads CASSPLVQGGLAGVNEQFF. CDR3 DNA sequence: TGTGCCAGCAGCCCCTTGGTACAGGGGGGACTAGCGGGAGTCAATGAGCAGTTCTTC. The full variable domain, with the rest looked up from reference TRBV14 and TRBJ2-1, is EAGVTQFPSHSVIEKGQTVTLRCDPISGHDNLYWYRRVMGKEIKFLLHFVKESKQDESGMPNNRFLAERTGGTYSTLKVQPAELEDSGVYFCASSPLVQGGLAGVNEQFFGPGTRLTVL.

This clone was counted a single time. This chain connects TRBV18 to TRBJ2-7; 9 nucleotides align to TRBD1. Germline CDR1 and CDR2: KGHSH and LQKENI. The trim removed 3 bases at V and 1 base at J, leaving 19 bases unmatched. The length of the CDR3 is 20 residues. The CDR3 here is CASSPTTKHGLDRGSYEQYV. CDR3 DNA sequence: TGTGCCAGCTCACCGACCACGAAACACGGCCTAGACAGGGGGTCCTACGAGCAGTACGTC.

In regard to this clone: The same CDR3 can be traced to other DNA sequences in this sample. V is TRBV11-2 and J is TRBJ1-2; TRBD1 matches at 10 bases. There are 14 residues in the CDR3. J lost 5 bases, V lost 3 bases, and 3 bases had no gene match. Germline values: CDR1 SGHAT, CDR2 FQNNGV. This chain's CDR3 is CASSLVDRGYGYTF. Written as DNA, the CDR3 is TGTGCCAGCAGCTTGGTGGACAGGGGGTATGGCTACACCTTC.

The rearrangement links TRBV27 to TRBJ2-1, with D possibly TRBD1 on 5 matching bases. V was clipped by 2 bases and J by 4 bases, with 18 bases between them. The CDR3 runs 17 residues. Per germline, CDR1 MNHEY and CDR2 SMNVEV (reference sequence). The CDR3 is CASSLNPTALGYNEQFF. The CDR3 coding sequence is TGTGCCAGCAGTTTAAACCCGACAGCGTTAGGGTACAATGAGCAGTTCTTC.

This chain connects TRBV20-1 to TRBJ2-1; no clear D gene. The germline gives CDR1 DFQATT, CDR2 SNEGSKA (reference sequence). V shed 3 bases and J shed 3 bases, with 9 bases lying between them. The CDR3 is 13 residues long. In DNA form, the CDR3 reads TGCAGTGCTAGTTCATCAGTCTACAATGAGCAGTTCTTC. This codes for CSASSSVYNEQFF.

The gene calls are TRBV19 and TRBJ1-4, with 7 bases identical to TRBD1. This CDR3 has 15 amino acids. In germline, CDR1 is LNHDA, CDR2 SQIVND (reference sequence). V gave up 4 bases and J gave up 10 bases; unmatched junction bases: 12. The CDR3 here is CASSKIPGQSGKLFF. In nucleotides, the CDR3 is TGTGCCAGTAGTAAGATTCCGGGACAGAGCGGAAAACTGTTTTTT.